This T cell receptor (beta chain) was documented in a study of response to subunit inactivated influenza vaccine. Study observations and caveats: After each seasonal influenza vaccination, few new T cells are recruited, the authors suggested.

The table lists this clonotype with a few counts. Its antigen is unidentified. TCRdb ran MiXCR on the RT-PCR reads and lists one entry per CDR3 protein. The table has hundreds of thousands of distinct CDR3 sequences, approximately 13% seen once; the top ten hold 5.5% to 7%. This CDR3 has 16 residues. The V gene lost 5 bases and the J gene lost 0 bases, with 15 bases spanning the gap. Germline V gene data show CDR1 as MNHEY and CDR2 as SVGEGT. Sequences were derived from PBMCs from blood, sampled 14 to 15 days before vaccination. The chain uses TRBV6-2 or TRBV6-3 and TRBJ2-3; unclear D gene. The clonotype originates from a man in his fifties or sixties who received an inactivated influenza vaccine. DNA of the CDR3: TGTGCCAGCAGTACCCGTCGCATCGTTAGCACAGATACGCAGTATTTT. Protein sequence: CASSTRRIVSTDTQYF.